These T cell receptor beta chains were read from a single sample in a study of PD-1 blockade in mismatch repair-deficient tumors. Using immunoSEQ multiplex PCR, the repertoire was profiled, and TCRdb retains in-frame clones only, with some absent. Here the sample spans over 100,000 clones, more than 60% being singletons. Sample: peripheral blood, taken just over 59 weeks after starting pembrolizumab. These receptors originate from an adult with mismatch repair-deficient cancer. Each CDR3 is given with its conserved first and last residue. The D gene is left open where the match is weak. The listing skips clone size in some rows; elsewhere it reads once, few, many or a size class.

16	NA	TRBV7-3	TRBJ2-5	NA	CASSLGTSNKGETQYF	TGTGCCAGCAGCTTGGGGACATCAAACAAAGGGGAGACCCAGTACTTC
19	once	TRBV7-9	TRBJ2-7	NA	CASSLGFYVPAGELGEQYF	TGTGCCAGCAGCTTAGGCTTTTACGTCCCGGCAGGGGAGCTAGGGGAGCAGTACTTC
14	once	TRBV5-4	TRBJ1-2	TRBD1	CASSSQGANYGYTF	TGTGCCAGCAGCTCTCAGGGGGCTAACTATGGCTACACCTTC
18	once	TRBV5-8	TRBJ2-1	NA	CASSLGIPRTQTYNEQFF	TGTGCCAGCAGCTTGGGGATCCCGAGGACGCAAACCTACAATGAGCAGTTCTTC
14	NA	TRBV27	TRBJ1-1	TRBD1	CASSQFQGATEAFF	TGTGCCAGCAGTCAATTTCAGGGGGCTACTGAAGCTTTCTTT
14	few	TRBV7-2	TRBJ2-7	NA	CASSTQSGLAEQYF	TGTGCCAGCAGCACACAGAGTGGATTAGCGGAGCAGTACTTC
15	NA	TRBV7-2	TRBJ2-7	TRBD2	CASSLGDWEGDEQYF	TGTGCCAGCAGCTTAGGGGACTGGGAGGGCGACGAGCAGTACTTC
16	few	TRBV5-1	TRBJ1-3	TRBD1	CASSPQTGGFVNTIYF	TGCGCCAGCAGCCCGCAGACAGGGGGCTTTGTAAACACCATATATTTT
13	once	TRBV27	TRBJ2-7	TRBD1	CASSSYTGVEQYF	TGTGCCAGCAGTTCTTACACAGGGGTCGAGCAGTACTTC
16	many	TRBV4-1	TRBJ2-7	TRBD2	CASSQVAGVSLNEQYF	TGCGCCAGCAGCCAAGTGGCGGGAGTATCCCTAAACGAGCAGTACTTC
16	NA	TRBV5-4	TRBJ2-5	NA	CASSFMVGRSQETQYF	TGTGCCAGCAGCTTTATGGTAGGGAGAAGCCAAGAGACCCAGTACTTC
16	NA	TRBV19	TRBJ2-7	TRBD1	CASSPLPGQGAFEQYF	TGTGCCAGTAGTCCCCTTCCGGGACAGGGGGCGTTCGAGCAGTACTTC
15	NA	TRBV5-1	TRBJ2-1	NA	CASSSGQPLDNEQFF	TGCGCCAGCAGCTCCGGACAGCCCCTGGACAATGAGCAGTTCTTC
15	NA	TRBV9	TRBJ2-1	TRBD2	CASSVEGGSENEQFF	TGTGCCAGCAGCGTAGAGGGCGGGAGTGAAAATGAGCAGTTCTTC
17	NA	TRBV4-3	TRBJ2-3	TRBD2	CASSQDWSAGVADTQYF	TGCGCCAGCAGCCAAGATTGGTCAGCGGGAGTGGCAGATACGCAGTATTTT
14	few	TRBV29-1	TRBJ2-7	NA	CSGTQGGGSYEQYF	TGCAGCGGTACACAGGGGGGAGGGTCCTACGAGCAGTACTTC
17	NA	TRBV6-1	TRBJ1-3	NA	CASSERVIIVSGNTIYF	TGTGCCAGCAGTGAAAGGGTGATAATCGTCTCTGGAAACACCATATATTTT
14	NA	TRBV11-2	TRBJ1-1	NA	CASSAQRLNTEAFF	TGTGCCAGCAGCGCACAGAGATTGAACACTGAAGCTTTCTTT
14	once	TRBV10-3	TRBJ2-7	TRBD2	CAISLAGEGDEQYF	TGTGCCATTTCATTAGCGGGAGAGGGCGACGAGCAGTACTTC
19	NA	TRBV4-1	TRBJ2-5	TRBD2	CASSQLLAGGRGYQETQYF	TGCGCCAGCAGCCAACTACTAGCGGGAGGGCGGGGGTACCAAGAGACCCAGTACTTC
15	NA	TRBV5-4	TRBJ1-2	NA	CASTHEGGSYYGHTF	TGTGCCAGCACCCACGAGGGGGGTTCTTACTATGGCCACACCTTC
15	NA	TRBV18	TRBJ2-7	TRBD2	CASSPPASGSYEQYF	TGTGCCAGCTCACCACCAGCTAGCGGGAGCTACGAGCAGTACTTC
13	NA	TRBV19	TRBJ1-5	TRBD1	CASATGGDQPQHF	TGTGCCAGTGCGACAGGGGGTGATCAGCCCCAGCATTTT
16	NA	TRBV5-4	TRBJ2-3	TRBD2	CASSLGSGGPADTQYF	TGTGCCAGCAGCTTGGGTAGCGGGGGGCCGGCAGATACGCAGTATTTT
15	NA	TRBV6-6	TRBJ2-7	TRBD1	CASSYRTGYSYEQYF	TGTGCCAGCAGCTACCGGACAGGCTACTCCTACGAGCAGTACTTC
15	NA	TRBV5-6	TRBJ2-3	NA	CASRDTGYYTDTQYF	TGTGCCAGCAGGGATACAGGGTATTACACAGATACGCAGTATTTT
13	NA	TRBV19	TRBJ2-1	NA	CASSSHGSNEQFF	TGTGCCAGTAGTTCGCACGGGTCCAATGAGCAGTTCTTC
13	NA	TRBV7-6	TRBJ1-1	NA	CASSFAENTEAFF	TGTGCCAGCAGCTTCGCAGAGAACACTGAAGCTTTCTTT
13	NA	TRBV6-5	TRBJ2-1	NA	CASSSDFYNEQFF	TGTGCCAGCAGTTCCGACTTCTACAATGAGCAGTTCTTC
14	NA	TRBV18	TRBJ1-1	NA	CASSPPGLLLGAFF	TGTGCCAGCTCACCGCCGGGACTCCTCTTAGGAGCTTTCTTT
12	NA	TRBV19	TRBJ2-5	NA	CASGRHQETQYF	TGTGCCAGCGGACGGCATCAAGAGACCCAGTACTTC
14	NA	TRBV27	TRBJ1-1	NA	CASSLKLQATEAFF	TGTGCCAGCAGTCTAAAGTTACAGGCCACTGAAGCTTTCTTT
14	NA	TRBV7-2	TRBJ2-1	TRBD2	CASSLVGTSNEQFF	TGTGCCAGCAGCTTAGTCGGGACTAGTAATGAGCAGTTCTTC
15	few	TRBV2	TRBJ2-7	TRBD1	CASSDWDRGPYEQYF	TGTGCCAGCAGTGATTGGGACAGGGGGCCCTACGAGCAGTACTTC
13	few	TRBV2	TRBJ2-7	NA	CASSWSPSYEQYF	TGTGCCAGCAGTTGGTCACCCTCCTACGAGCAGTACTTC
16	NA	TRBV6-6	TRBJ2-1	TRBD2	CASSYTPSAGGPQQFF	TGTGCCAGCAGTTACACCCCTTCGGCGGGAGGACCCCAGCAGTTCTTC
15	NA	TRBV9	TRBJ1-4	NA	CASSVMPGSNEKLFF	TGTGCCAGCAGCGTAATGCCAGGGTCTAATGAAAAACTGTTTTTT
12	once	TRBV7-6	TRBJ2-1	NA	CASSPGYNEQFF	TGTGCCAGCAGCCCCGGCTATAATGAGCAGTTCTTC
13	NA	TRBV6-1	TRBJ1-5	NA	CASRDSGNQPQHF	TGTGCCAGCAGGGACAGCGGCAATCAGCCCCAGCATTTT
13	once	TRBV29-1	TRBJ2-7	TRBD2	CSVGPRTSTEQYF	TGCAGCGTTGGCCCGAGGACTAGTACCGAGCAGTACTTC
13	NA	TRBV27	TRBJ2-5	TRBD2	CASSIMGGQTQYF	TGTGCCAGCAGTATCATGGGAGGGCAGACCCAGTACTTC
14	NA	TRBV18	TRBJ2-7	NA	CASSPSGPPNEQYF	TGTGCCAGCTCACCCTCGGGCCCCCCTAACGAGCAGTACTTC
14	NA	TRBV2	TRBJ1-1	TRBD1	CASSKTGPGTEAFF	TGTGCCAGCAGTAAGACAGGGCCCGGGACTGAAGCTTTCTTT
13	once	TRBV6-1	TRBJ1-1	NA	CASSEARNTEAFF	TGTGCCAGCAGTGAAGCTCGGAACACTGAAGCTTTCTTT
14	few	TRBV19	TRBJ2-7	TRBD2	CASSPLAGYYEQYF	TGTGCCAGTAGTCCCCTAGCGGGCTACTACGAGCAGTACTTC
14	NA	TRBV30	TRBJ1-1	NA	CAWSWGGVLAEAFF	TGTGCCTGGAGTTGGGGCGGAGTATTGGCTGAAGCTTTCTTT
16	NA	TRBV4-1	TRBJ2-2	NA	CASSPIRGRNTGELFF	TGCGCCAGCAGCCCTATCCGGGGAAGAAACACCGGGGAGCTGTTTTTT
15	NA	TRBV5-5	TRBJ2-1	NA	CASSLSLHPYNEQFF	TGTGCCAGCAGCTTGTCGTTGCACCCCTACAATGAGCAGTTCTTC
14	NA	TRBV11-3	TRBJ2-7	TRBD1	CASSLRDRPYEQYF	TGTGCCAGCAGCCTCCGGGACAGGCCCTACGAGCAGTACTTC
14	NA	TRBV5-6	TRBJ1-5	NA	CASSLNGVNQPQHF	TGTGCCAGCAGCTTGAACGGCGTCAATCAGCCCCAGCATTTT
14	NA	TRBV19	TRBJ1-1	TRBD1	CASGDREAPLEAFF	TGTGCCAGTGGAGACAGGGAGGCTCCTCTTGAAGCTTTCTTT
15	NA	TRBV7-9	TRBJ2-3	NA	CASSLAFGGADTQYF	TGTGCCAGCAGCTTAGCGTTCGGTGGCGCAGATACGCAGTATTTT
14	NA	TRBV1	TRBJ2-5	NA	CTSSQGESEETQYF	TGCACCAGCAGCCAAGGAGAGAGCGAAGAGACCCAGTACTTC
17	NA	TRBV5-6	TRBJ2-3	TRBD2	CASISALEWEGSDTQYF	TGTGCCAGCATCTCCGCCCTGGAATGGGAGGGCTCGGATACGCAGTATTTT
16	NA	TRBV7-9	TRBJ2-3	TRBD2	CASSFGGAGDRNTQYF	TGTGCCAGCAGCTTCGGAGGGGCGGGAGATAGAAATACGCAGTATTTT
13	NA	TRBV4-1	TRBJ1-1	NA	CASSQKEGWEAFF	TGCGCCAGCAGCCAAAAGGAGGGGTGGGAAGCTTTCTTT
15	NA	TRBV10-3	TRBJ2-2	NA	CATYIGDANTGELFF	TGTGCCACGTATATAGGAGACGCGAACACCGGGGAGCTGTTTTTT
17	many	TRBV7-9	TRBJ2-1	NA	CASSPRLARRSYNEQFF	TGTGCCAGCAGCCCCCGACTCGCCCGACGGTCCTACAATGAGCAGTTCTTC
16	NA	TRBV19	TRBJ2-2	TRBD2	CASSARLAGVGGELFF	TGTGCCAGTAGTGCGAGACTAGCGGGAGTAGGTGGGGAGCTGTTTTTT
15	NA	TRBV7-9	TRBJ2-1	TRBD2	CASRRGLAGLNEQFF	TGTGCCAGCAGGAGGGGACTAGCGGGCCTTAATGAGCAGTTCTTC